The 21 T cell receptor beta chains in this list originate from one sample, sequenced in a study of cytomegalovirus exposure and HLA in healthy donors. 60 Vbeta and 13 Jbeta primers were used in PCR. Here immunoSEQ multiplex PCR was the method, and the copy in TCRdb shows in-frame clones only, minus some. The table includes 200,000 to 250,000 clones, 75% to 85% detected once. Sequenced: PBMCs. These receptor sequences come from a girl aged 10-17 years in good health and CMV-seronegative.

This CDR3 reads CASSESYEQYF. The CDR3 bases are TGTGCCAGCAGTGAATCTTACGAGCAGTACTTC. J is TRBJ2-7 and V is TRBV25-1; no reliable D call. The germline V gene has CDR1 MGHDK and CDR2 SYGVNS. CDR3 size: 11 residues. V lost 1 base to trimming and J lost 4 bases, with 2 bases between them.

CDR3: CASILREGIYEQYF. The CDR3 coding sequence is TGTGCCAGCATATTAAGGGAGGGAATCTACGAGCAGTACTTC. V is TRBV27 and J is TRBJ2-7; 7 bases match TRBD2. Germline assignment: CDR1 MNHEY and CDR2 SMNVEV (reference sequence). V gave up 7 bases and J gave up 3 bases; unmatched junction bases: 9. This CDR3 is built from 14 residues.

The chain links TRBV9 to TRBJ1-1; D is unresolved. Germline V gives CDR1 SGDLS, CDR2 YYNGEE. Trimming removed 2 bases at V and 7 bases at J, with 9 bases between. This CDR3 region has 12 residues. This chain's CDR3 is CASSVNTREAFF. CDR3 nucleotides: TGTGCCAGCAGCGTCAACACCCGTGAAGCTTTCTTT.

The rearrangement joins TRBV11-3 to TRBJ2-1, with D maybe TRBD2 (5 bases). This CDR3 region has 15 residues. Germline-derived CDR1 and CDR2 are SGHNT and YENEEA. Trimming took 5 bases from V and 0 from J, leaving 11 bases between them. CDR3 DNA sequence: TGTGCCAGCAGCCTGTACAGCGGCTCCTACAATGAGCAGTTCTTC. Its translation: CASSLYSGSYNEQFF.

The V gene is TRBV6-6, the J gene TRBJ1-2, with TRBD1 matching 8 bases. The CDR3 contains 15 residues. Germline loops: CDR1 MNHNY, CDR2 SVGAGI (reference sequence). V lost 7 bases and J lost 3; bases outside the gene matches: 10. The DNA of the CDR3 is TGTGCCAGCACGGCCAGGGGGCAGAGTGACTATGGCTACACCTTC. Translation: CASTARGQSDYGYTF.

The chain is built from TRBV5-3 and TRBJ1-5; 8 bases line up with TRBD1. TRBV5-3 falls under the ORF class, with uncertain function. Losses at the gene ends were 4 bases for V and 2 bases for J; bases not matched to a gene: 8. This CDR3 region has 16 residues. Here the CDR3 reads CARSLSDREGNQPQHF. The CDR3 DNA reads as TGTGCCAGAAGCCTATCGGACAGGGAAGGCAATCAGCCCCAGCATTTT.

The chain combines TRBV5-8 with TRBJ1-1; 7 nucleotides line up with TRBD1. Germline values: CDR1 SGHTS, CDR2 YDEGEE. Losses at the gene ends were 7 bases for V and 1 base for J; bases not matched to a gene: 4. The CDR3 covers 13 residues. The CDR3 spells CASGRTGNTEAFF. The CDR3 bases are TGTGCCAGCGGGAGGACAGGGAACACTGAAGCTTTCTTT.

This clone showed up just a few times. The rearrangement uses TRBV19 and TRBJ1-3; tentatively, D is TRBD1 (6 bases). Trimming took off 2 bases at V and 1 base at J, with 15 bases between the two ends. The CDR3 loop spans 17 amino acids. Germline V gene lookup returns CDR1 LNHDA and CDR2 SQIVND (reference sequence). CDR3 nucleotide sequence: TGTGCCAGTAGTATAACTGGGACACGGCATTCTGGAAACACCATATATTTT. This codes for CASSITGTRHSGNTIYF.

V and J are TRBV9 and TRBJ2-7; 8 bases agree with TRBD2. The CDR3 covers 15 residues. J gave up 5 bases and V 6 bases, and 13 bases lay outside the gene matches. In germline, CDR1 is SGDLS, CDR2 YYNGEE. CDR3 protein: CASTPGGTRVDEQYF. The CDR3 bases are TGTGCCAGCACCCCGGGAGGGACTAGGGTCGACGAGCAGTACTTC.

V is TRBV10-3 and J is TRBJ2-7, with TRBD2 matching 7 bases. CDR3 length: 14 amino acids. The germline V gene encodes CDR1 ENHRY and CDR2 SYGVKD. Unmatched junction bases numbered 1, after V lost 2 bases and J lost 0 bases. Here the CDR3 reads CAISEREVSYEQYF. The CDR3 bases are TGTGCCATCAGTGAGCGGGAGGTCTCCTACGAGCAGTACTTC.

This chain connects TRBV7-9 to TRBJ1-4, with D possibly matching TRBD1 (5 bases). The CDR3 runs 14 residues. Deletions cut 0 bases from V and 5 bases from J, with 7 bases between. Germline CDR1 reads SEHNR; CDR2 reads FQNEAQ (reference sequence). The CDR3 region has the DNA TGTGCCAGCAGCTTAGCCCAGGGAAATGAAAAACTGTTTTTT. Protein: CASSLAQGNEKLFF.

This clone was seen only once. The CDR3, as DNA: TGTGCCAGCAGCTTGGCCAATGCAGGGGTCGGGGAGACCCAGTACTTC. Amino acids: CASSLANAGVGETQYF. The V and J genes are TRBV5-4 and TRBJ2-5; tentatively, D is TRBD1 (6 bases). Between the trimmed V and J ends, which lost 0 bases and 5 bases, there was a span of 17 bases. The CDR3 is 16 residues long. In germline, CDR1 is SGHNT, CDR2 YYREEE (reference sequence).

The chain is built from TRBV10-3 and TRBJ1-5; a weak D match, TRBD1 (6 bases). Trimming removed 10 bases from V and 5 bases from J, with 15 bases in between. Germline V gene data show CDR1 as ENHRY and CDR2 as SYGVKD. The CDR3 runs 13 residues. The CDR3 sequence: CATSGQIDQPQHF. The CDR3 region has the DNA TGTGCCACCTCTGGACAGATAGATCAGCCCCAGCATTTT.

Here the CDR3 reads CASSQGQVNNYGYTF. CDR3 bases: TGCGCCAGCAGCCAGGGACAGGTTAATAACTATGGCTACACCTTC. The rearrangement uses TRBV4-1 and TRBJ1-2, with 8 bases matching TRBD1. Germline V gives CDR1 MGHRA, CDR2 YSYEKL. V lost 3 bases to trimming and J lost 1 base; unmatched junction nucleotides: 4. The CDR3 extends over 15 amino acids.

This clone has a single count. The V gene is TRBV19, the J gene TRBJ1-4; D is possibly TRBD1 (6 bases). The V and J ends lost 4 bases and 7 bases respectively, with 16 bases between them. CDR3 length: 15 amino acids. Germline values: CDR1 LNHDA, CDR2 SQIVND (reference sequence). CDR3 region: CASSTIRGYPEKLFF. The CDR3 DNA sequence: TGTGCCAGTAGTACCATCAGGGGATACCCTGAAAAACTGTTTTTT.

In this sample, this clone turned up once. V and J are TRBV11-3 and TRBJ2-1; maybe TRBD1 (6 bases). The germline V gene encodes CDR1 SGHNT and CDR2 YENEEA. The V and J ends lost 1 base and 12 bases respectively, with 10 bases between them. The CDR3 consists of 12 residues. The CDR3 loop is CASSLGGLGQFF. The DNA for the CDR3 is TGTGCCAGCAGCTTAGGGGGGCTGGGGCAGTTCTTC.

This clone was observed a few times. This rearrangement joins TRBV11-2 to TRBJ2-1; 16 positions agree with TRBD2. This CDR3 comprises 15 residues. From germline, CDR1 is SGHAT and CDR2 FQNNGV. Trimming at V came to 8 bases and at J to 7 bases, leaving 5 bases not matched to a gene. Here the CDR3 reads CASCPGLAGGNEQFF. As DNA, the CDR3 is TGTGCCAGCTGCCCGGGACTAGCGGGAGGGAATGAGCAGTTCTTC.

The count of this clone is one. The chain combines TRBV6-6 with TRBJ2-1, with 7 bases lining up with TRBD2. Germline CDR1 and CDR2: MNHNY and SVGAGI (reference sequence). The CDR3 contains 14 residues. V gave up 7 bases and J gave up 7 bases; unmatched junction bases: 10. The CDR3: CASTVREGKNEQFF. As DNA, the CDR3 is TGTGCCAGCACCGTGAGGGAGGGTAAGAATGAGCAGTTCTTC.

The chain has TRBV18 and TRBJ2-1, with 8 bases matching TRBD2. With V trimmed by 1 base and J by 7 bases, 6 bases remained unmatched. Germline CDR1 is KGHSH and CDR2 is LQKENI. CDR3 length: 15 residues. This chain's CDR3 is CASSPQGTRLNEQFF. For the CDR3, the DNA is TGTGCCAGCTCACCACAAGGGACTAGACTTAATGAGCAGTTCTTC. The full variable domain, with the rest looked up from reference TRBV18 and TRBJ2-1, is NAGVMQNPRHLVRRRGQEARLRCSPMKGHSHVYWYRQLPEEGLKFMVYLQKENIIDESGMPKERFSAEFPKEGPSILRIQQVVRGDSAAYFCASSPQGTRLNEQFFGPGTRLTVL.

The chain employs TRBV9 and TRBJ1-6; 7 nucleotides align to TRBD1. The junction had 6 bases not matched to a gene; V was cut back by 2 bases and J by 7 bases. Germline CDR1 SGDLS, CDR2 YYNGEE. The CDR3 is 15 amino acids. The CDR3 nucleotides are TGTGCCAGCAGCGTGACAGGGAGTGCCAATTCACCCCTCCACTTT. This translates into CASSVTGSANSPLHF.

The chain is built from TRBV19 and TRBJ2-7; tentative D call: TRBD2 (5 bases). Trimming removed 3 bases from V and 6 bases from J, with 6 bases in between. This CDR3 comprises 11 residues. Germline values: CDR1 LNHDA, CDR2 SQIVND (reference sequence). Here the CDR3 reads CASSIGGEQYF. CDR3 DNA sequence: TGTGCCAGTAGTATCGGAGGCGAGCAGTACTTC.